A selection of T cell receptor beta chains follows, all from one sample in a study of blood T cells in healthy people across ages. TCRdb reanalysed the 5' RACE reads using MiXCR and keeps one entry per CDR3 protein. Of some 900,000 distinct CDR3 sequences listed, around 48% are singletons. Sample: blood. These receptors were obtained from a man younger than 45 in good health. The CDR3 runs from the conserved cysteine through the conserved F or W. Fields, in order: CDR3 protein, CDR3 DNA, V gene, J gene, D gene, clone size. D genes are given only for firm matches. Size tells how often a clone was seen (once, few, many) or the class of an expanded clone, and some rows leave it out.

CASSQVLTGPNYGYTF	TGTGCCAGCAGCCAAGTGCTCACAGGCCCTAACTATGGCTACACCTTC	TRBV4-2	TRBJ1-2	NA	NA
CASSQEVQLEQFF	TGTGCCAGCAGCCAAGAGGTCCAGTTAGAGCAGTTCTTC	TRBV3-1	TRBJ2-1	NA	NA
CASAKTSGYEQYF	TGTGCCAGCGCCAAGACTAGCGGGTACGAGCAGTACTTC	TRBV2	TRBJ2-7	TRBD2	once
CATETVRTGYTF	TGTGCCACCGAGACGGTGCGGACCGGCTACACCTTC	TRBV24-1	TRBJ1-2	NA	NA
CASSLLAGGAYEQYF	TGTGCCAGCAGTCTTCTAGCGGGGGGCGCCTACGAGCAGTACTTC	TRBV12-3/TRBV12-4	TRBJ2-7	TRBD2	NA
CASTRTSEHNEQFF	TGTGCCAGCACTCGGACTAGCGAGCACAATGAGCAGTTCTTC	TRBV6-5	TRBJ2-1	TRBD2	few
CASSQGTGRDTQYF	TGCGCCAGCAGCCAAGGGACAGGGAGGGATACGCAGTATTTT	TRBV4-1	TRBJ2-3	TRBD1	many
CASSPLSGGLAKNIQYF	TGTGCCAGCAGCCCCCTTAGCGGGGGACTAGCCAAAAACATTCAGTACTTC	TRBV11-2	TRBJ2-4	TRBD2	NA
CASSGPDRLLNTEAFF	TGTGCCAGCAGCGGCCCGGACAGACTCTTGAACACTGAAGCTTTCTTT	TRBV11-3	TRBJ1-1	NA	few
CASSGLVQETQYF	TGTGCCAGCAGTGGACTAGTCCAAGAGACCCAGTACTTC	TRBV12-3/TRBV12-4	TRBJ2-5	TRBD2	NA
CASSLEKYSGGDPYNEQFF	TGCGCCAGCAGCTTGGAGAAATATAGCGGGGGGGATCCCTACAATGAGCAGTTCTTC	TRBV5-1	TRBJ2-1	TRBD2	few
CSARASGVPTQYF	TGCAGTGCTAGGGCCAGCGGGGTACCTACGCAGTATTTT	TRBV20-1	TRBJ2-3	TRBD2	NA
CASSLRWQPYEQYF	TGTGCCAGCAGTTTACGGTGGCAGCCCTACGAGCAGTACTTC	TRBV12-3/TRBV12-4	TRBJ2-7	NA	few
CSVGGAASFEEQYF	TGCAGCGTTGGGGGCGCAGCGTCCTTCGAGGAGCAGTACTTC	TRBV29-1	TRBJ2-5	NA	NA
CASSLAASSSYNEQFF	TGCGCCAGCAGCTTGGCCGCTTCAAGCTCCTACAATGAGCAGTTCTTC	TRBV5-1	TRBJ2-1	NA	NA
CASSRQGDEQFF	TGTGCCAGCAGCAGACAGGGTGATGAGCAGTTCTTC	TRBV12-3/TRBV12-4	TRBJ2-1	TRBD1	NA
CASRTGGMETQYF	TGTGCCAGTCGGACAGGGGGCATGGAGACCCAGTACTTC	TRBV28	TRBJ2-5	TRBD1	NA